What follows describes a single T cell receptor beta chain. Its antigen is unidentified. Distinct nucleotide sequences in the sample also encode this CDR3. These data originate in a study of T cell repertoires and HLA-DP antigens. About the research overall: Sorted CD137+CD4+ samples averaged about 220 ng DNA; pre-culture CD4+ samples, 900 to 1,500 ng.

Germline-derived CDR1 and CDR2 are GTSNPN and SVGIG (reference sequence). V was shortened by 5 bases and J by 1 base, with 5 bases between the two germline ends. The CDR3 has 11 amino acids. The PCR primers covered 54 TRBV and 13 TRBJ segments. The repertoire was sequenced with immunoSEQ multiplex PCR; TCRdb's copy has only in-frame clones and lacks some. The data hold 55,000 to 80,000 clones, with roughly 75% observed a single time. Specimen: CD4+ T cells from PBMCs. This chain connects TRBV30 to TRBJ1-1, with D perhaps TRBD1 (5 bases). This clonotype was sampled from a man between 60 and 70 years old in good health and CMV-seronegative. The CDR3 reads CAWGGNTEAFF. The CDR3 nucleotides are TGTGCCTGGGGGGGGAACACTGAAGCTTTCTTT.